This TCR beta chain was identified in a study of shared clonotypes between healthy human individuals. The study enrolled healthy HIV-negative adults without recent acute infections or vaccinations as donors. Points on this clone: What it binds is unknown.

The CDR3 length is 14 residues. Germline V gene sequence: CDR1 MDHEN, CDR2 SYDVKM. V lost 6 bases and J 3 bases, leaving 13 bases between the germline ends. Across several immunoSEQ plates, the genomic DNA of each subset was split evenly. TCRdb's table, derived via immunoSEQ multiplex PCR, lists solely in-frame clones and lacks some. The sample records about 2.3 million clones, 85% to 95% being singletons. Study-level points and caveats: Clonotypes that were shared across a handful of donors made up 4.5% to 5% of naive CD4 clonotypes.

Sequenced input: naive CD4+ T cells from PBMCs. The subset was: CD45RA+ positively selected. The gene calls are TRBV28 and TRBJ2-3; D remains unclear. The receptor's source is a man younger than 35 in good health. Some clones in this sample may be carry-over from other donors' samples. CDR3 DNA: TGTGCCAGCAGAGCGAACCAAGGAACAGATACGCAGTATTTT. It is translated as CASRANQGTDTQYF.